The clone carrying this T cell receptor (beta chain) is categorized as medium-sized. What it binds is not known. These data come from a study of spatial heterogeneity in lung cancer. Overall study context: Among detected sequences, beta-chain ones consistently exceeded alpha-chain ones in number. Raw-read counts averaged over ten per unique TCR and UMI combination. Whole-study findings and limits: Counts of expanded intratumoral alpha and beta TCRs tracked tumor mutation counts.

TCRdb itself ran the 5' RACE reads through MiXCR, one entry per CDR3 protein. The sample contains fewer than 20,000 distinct CDR3 sequences, around 6.9% of which appear only once. Noted time point: sample taken at primary tumor resection. Whole RNA obtained from tumor, nontumor lung or frozen PBMC underwent sequencing without sorting. The CDR3 covers 16 residues. Germline V gene sequence: CDR1 MGHRA, CDR2 YSYEKL. V lost 0 bases, J lost 0 bases, and 11 bases lay in between. The chain couples TRBV4-1 to TRBJ1-1; D is unresolved. This sequence was found in a male donor with early-stage non-small cell lung cancer. The sequencing here drew on lung tumor tissue, taken at surgery. This CDR3 reads CASSQEVTALNTEAFF. CDR3 nucleotide sequence: TGCGCCAGCAGCCAAGAAGTCACAGCCTTGAACACTGAAGCTTTCTTT.